Only a few counts were recorded for the clone carrying this TCR beta chain. Antigen: not known. The PCR employed 60 Vbeta primers together with 13 Jbeta primers. Only in-frame clones appear in the TCRdb table, and some are missing; sequencing was by immunoSEQ multiplex PCR. The sample has around 210,000 clones, roughly 78% seen once. The data stem from a study of cytomegalovirus exposure and HLA in healthy donors. Broader study findings: Productive rates of about 87% or about 30% were seen for most TCR beta V segments in an earlier analysis. Most TCRs appeared rarely, but some public TCRs recurred in many donors.

Looked up from germline, CDR1 is SGHTA and CDR2 is FQGNSA. With 5 bases removed from V and 6 bases from J, the gap between germline ends came to 20 bases. The CDR3 covers 16 residues. There were likely unrecorded immune exposures, though donors were nominally healthy when sampled. The chain employs TRBV7-2 and TRBJ1-5; weak D call: TRBD1 (5 bases). This sequence was found in a boy under 18 in good health and CMV-seronegative. The sample comprised PBMCs. The CDR3 DNA is TGTGCCAGCAGCCGGCAATCGGGGGGGGTGAGTCAGCCCCAGCATTTT. It yields the protein CASSRQSGGVSQPQHF.